This entry features one T cell receptor beta chain sequence. What antigen it recognizes has not been identified. Per-nucleotide qualities are absent, and no much larger clonotype sits a single base away. This entry is derived from a study of CD8 T cells in Susac syndrome (dated by TCRdb to between 2018 and 2021). About the full investigation: Repertoire sequencing was used to test whether CD8+ T cell activation and differentiation in Susac syndrome was antigen driven. CD8+ T cell repertoire clonality was compared between more than ten healthy donors, some 14 Susac syndrome patients and approximately 15 multiple sclerosis patients. Paper-wide results and their limitations: The number of individuals in the TCR sequencing and HLA analysis was acknowledged as relatively small.

RNA was extracted using the RNeasy kit, and roughly 0.45 to 1 ug of the RNA was reverse transcribed with random hexamers. The immunoSEQ multiplex PCR assay, which covers 54 Vbeta and 13 Jbeta segments, was used to amplify TCR beta CDR3 regions. To correct PCR amplification bias, a synthetic template baseline was used for both primer optimization and computational correction. The paper's data handling went like this. Reads were assigned to V, D and J genes according to IMGT and analyzed in immunoSEQ Analyzer, with only productive sequences retained. Clonality was computed as one minus Shannon entropy normalized by log2 of the number of productive unique sequences. For each patient and control, public and private clones were evaluated among the 100 most prevalent clones. Clones were defined as Susac-specific if absent from the healthy and MS cohorts, from around 1,100 published viral clones and from other ImmuneACCESS disease sequences. The raw public data were reprocessed by TCRdb itself: fastp quality trimming at Q25, MiXCR clonotype calling, in-frame beta chains only. One record per CDR3 amino acid sequence lists the most common genes and DNA. The V and J calls follow TCRdb's processing rather than the paper's. The sample contains some 300,000 distinct CDR3 sequences, 89% of them found a single time. Approximately 0.18% of the sample is held by the ten biggest clonotypes.

Peripheral blood CD8+ and CD4+ T cells from healthy donors, Susac syndrome patients and multiple sclerosis patients were profiled using high-throughput TCR beta sequencing. The multiple sclerosis controls were treatment-naive patients who had stable or active relapsing-remitting disease and met the revised McDonald criteria. Bulk CD8+ and CD4+ T cells were purified magnetically by negative isolation, whereas CD8+ TEMRA cells were enriched by FACS. Blood was collected in EDTA tubes and processed within 24 hours, with PBMCs isolated through density gradient centrifugation. PBMCs intended for TCR sequencing were cryopreserved in liquid nitrogen and thawed later in a water bath at 37 degrees C. The sorted or isolated CD4+, CD8+ and CD8+ TEMRA cells reached a purity of at least 90%. Trimming removed 3 bases from V and 4 bases from J, leaving 17 bases between the germline ends. The CDR3 goes from the cysteine to the phenylalanine over 15 residues. Solely the CDR3 DNA is kept, with 45 bases framed from the first base. CDR1 SGHRS and CDR2 YFSETQ are derived from the germline V gene.

This clonotype was sampled from a human donor with multiple sclerosis. The material sequenced was CD8+ T cells from PBMCs. The chain joins TRBV5-1 to TRBJ2-7; a weak D assignment points to TRBD2 (6 bases agree). The DNA sequence follows: TGCGCCAGCAGCTACAACTCCGGGACTGTTTACGAGCAGTACTTC. It translates to CASSYNSGTVYEQYF.